One and the same sample provided the 27 T cell receptor beta chains below, sequenced in a study of blood T cell repertoires in COVID-19. Assay used: immunoSEQ multiplex PCR; TCRdb lists only in-frame clones, some missing. The sample includes 95,000 to 110,000 clones, about 87% of them seen just once. The sample consisted of peripheral blood. The receptors come from a man aged 50-59 years with acute or convalescent COVID-19.

V gene TRBV5-1 combines with J gene TRBJ2-1; the D gene is possibly TRBD2 (6 bases). This CDR3 comprises 15 residues. Germline V gene lookup returns CDR1 SGHRS and CDR2 YFSETQ. The V end lost 6 bases, the J end lost 2 bases, and 15 bases lay between the germline ends. CDR3 residues: CASTPEGGTYNEQFF. The CDR3 DNA sequence: TGCGCCAGCACCCCCGAAGGCGGGACCTACAATGAGCAGTTCTTC.

The chain combines TRBV27 with TRBJ2-7; 7 bases align to TRBD2. The V gene end was trimmed by 5 bases and the J gene end by 2 bases; junction bases not matched to a gene: 9. There are 15 residues in the CDR3. Germline values: CDR1 MNHEY, CDR2 SMNVEV (reference sequence). CDR3 amino acids: CASSPAGTTTYEQYF. CDR3 sequence (DNA): TGTGCCAGCAGTCCCGCCGGGACTACTACCTACGAGCAGTACTTC.

This chain connects TRBV7-9 to TRBJ2-7, with 9 bases fitting TRBD2. This CDR3 has 16 amino acids. V shed 3 bases, J shed 4 bases, and the junction held 10 bases outside the gene matches. Germline lookup yields CDR1 SEHNR and CDR2 FQNEAQ (reference sequence). CDR3 loop: CASSFGTGTSRYEQYF. Written as DNA, the CDR3 is TGTGCCAGCAGCTTTGGGACCGGGACTAGCAGATACGAGCAGTACTTC.

CDR3 sequence reads: CASSQPSGQQETQYF. DNA of the CDR3: TGTGCCAGCAGCCAACCGTCGGGACAGCAAGAGACCCAGTACTTC. The rearrangement links TRBV4-2 to TRBJ2-5, with TRBD1 identical over 7 bases. CDR3 size: 15 residues. After removal of 2 bases from V and 2 bases from J, the junction contained 5 bases not matched to a gene. Germline V gene sequence: CDR1 LGHNA, CDR2 YNFKEQ.

This chain joins TRBV7-2 and TRBJ2-5; D is perhaps TRBD2 (7 bases). The V gene's germline CDR1 is SGHTA and CDR2 FQGNSA. Trimming removed 5 bases at V and 4 bases at J, with 20 bases between. The CDR3 is made up of 16 amino acids. The chain's CDR3 is CASSRRGGTPSETQYF. DNA for the CDR3: TGTGCCAGCAGCCGGAGGGGGGGGACGCCTTCAGAGACCCAGTACTTC.

This clone has only one observation. The same CDR3 also results from other DNA sequences found in this sample. The CDR3 reads CASSSGLSSYNEQFF. CDR3 bases: TGCGCCAGCAGCTCGGGACTGAGCTCCTACAATGAGCAGTTCTTC. The V and J genes are TRBV5-1 and TRBJ2-1; possibly TRBD2 for D (6 bases). The CDR3 sequence is 15 residues long. Germline V CDR1 and CDR2: SGHRS, YFSETQ. V was cut by 3 bases and J by 0 bases, with 10 bases left in between. The full variable domain, with the rest looked up from reference TRBV5-1 and TRBJ2-1, is KAGVTQTPRYLIKTRGQQVTLSCSPISGHRSVSWYQQTPGQGLQFLFEYFSETQRNKGNFPGRFSGRQFSNSRSEMNVSTLELGDSALYLCASSSGLSSYNEQFFGPGTRLTVL.

The CDR3 sequence: CASSSHVDSPYEQYF. The CDR3 DNA reads as TGTGCCAGCAGTTCGCATGTAGACAGCCCCTACGAGCAGTACTTC. V is TRBV28 and J is TRBJ2-7; D may be TRBD1 (5 bases). The V gene lost 4 bases and the J gene lost 2 bases, with 15 bases spanning the gap. The germline gives CDR1 MDHEN, CDR2 SYDVKM. The CDR3 loop spans 15 amino acids.

The chain has TRBV28 and TRBJ2-7, with D tentatively TRBD2 (6 bases). The CDR3 sequence is 15 residues long. Between the trimmed V and J ends, which lost 1 base and 9 bases, there was a span of 19 bases. Germline-derived CDR1 and CDR2 are MDHEN and SYDVKM. The DNA for the CDR3 is TGTGCCAGCAGTTTATCCTCCTTAGCGGTCCGGGGGCAGTACTTC. Translating it yields CASSLSSLAVRGQYF.

J is TRBJ2-7 and V is TRBV9; a weak D match, TRBD1 (5 bases). Trimming removed 0 bases at V and 5 bases at J, with 12 bases between. CDR3 length: 14 residues. Germline CDR1 is SGDLS and CDR2 is YYNGEE. The CDR3 DNA sequence: TGTGCCAGCAGCGTAGCCTCAGGGTGGGACGAGCAGTACTTC. This translates into CASSVASGWDEQYF.

This clone was seen just once. The chain employs TRBV19 and TRBJ2-1; 9 nucleotides align to TRBD2. Per germline, CDR1 LNHDA and CDR2 SQIVND (reference sequence). The CDR3 is 15 residues long. The V and J ends lost 5 bases and 5 bases, in that order; junction bases with no gene match: 7. CDR3 sequence reads: CASSPLSGGNNEQFF. The CDR3 DNA follows: TGTGCCAGTAGTCCCCTGAGCGGGGGGAACAATGAGCAGTTCTTC.

The chain uses TRBV7-9 and TRBJ1-5; D is possibly TRBD1 (5 bases). This CDR3 contains 15 residues. Germline CDR1 reads SEHNR; CDR2 reads FQNEAQ (reference sequence). V dropped 0 bases and J dropped 3 bases, with 9 bases sitting between them. The CDR3 sequence is CASSLAQGDNQPQHF. Written as DNA, the CDR3 is TGTGCCAGCAGCTTAGCGCAAGGGGACAATCAGCCCCAGCATTTT.

The chain has TRBV24-1 and TRBJ1-1; no firm D call. Germline V gene lookup returns CDR1 KGHDR and CDR2 SFDVKD. V was shortened by 5 bases and J by 2 bases, with 8 bases between the two germline ends. CDR3 length: 13 amino acids. This CDR3 reads CATSANSNTEAFF. The DNA for the CDR3 is TGTGCCACCAGTGCGAACAGCAACACTGAAGCTTTCTTT.

This clone was seen a single time. The CDR3: CASSPRTGGTYNSPLHF. The CDR3 DNA reads TGTGCCAGCAGCCCGCGGACAGGGGGAACCTATAATTCACCCCTCCACTTT. This chain uses TRBV3-1 (or the pseudogene TRBV3-2) with TRBJ1-6; 10 bases are a match to TRBD1. Germline CDR1 LGHDT, CDR2 YNNKEL (reference sequence). CDR3 length: 17 residues. V dropped 4 bases and J dropped 2; count of bases not matched to a gene: 5.

The chain joins TRBV28 to TRBJ1-2, with D possibly matching TRBD1 (6 bases). The CDR3 consists of 14 residues. Germline V gene sequence: CDR1 MDHEN, CDR2 SYDVKM. V was cut by 2 bases and J by 3 bases, with 10 bases left in between. CDR3 region: CASSLGQGHYGYTF. Here the CDR3 DNA reads TGTGCCAGCAGTTTAGGTCAGGGGCACTATGGCTACACCTTC.

The chain employs TRBV6-5 and TRBJ2-2, with D tentatively TRBD2 (5 bases). V was trimmed by 2 bases and J by 11 bases, leaving 18 bases between them. The germline V gene has CDR1 MNHEY and CDR2 SVGAGI. The CDR3 extends over 15 amino acids. This CDR3 is CASSYNGVRTGELFF. The CDR3 DNA follows: TGTGCCAGCAGTTACAATGGTGTTAGGACGGGAGAGCTGTTTTTT.

The chain carries TRBV5-1 and TRBJ2-3, with 7 bases that match TRBD1. Germline trimming cut 2 bases from V and 4 bases from J; bases unmatched to any gene: 4. In germline, CDR1 is SGHRS, CDR2 YFSETQ. The CDR3 runs to 14 residues. The CDR3 sequence: CASSFDREADTQYF. CDR3 DNA: TGCGCCAGCAGCTTCGACAGGGAAGCAGATACGCAGTATTTT.

V gene TRBV28 combines with J gene TRBJ1-6; D is unresolved. Trimming removed 2 bases at V and 8 bases at J, with 10 bases between. The germline gives CDR1 MDHEN, CDR2 SYDVKM. This CDR3 has 14 residues. The CDR3, as DNA: TGTGCCAGCAGTTTAGGAGGGCTCTATTCACCCCTCCACTTT. It translates to CASSLGGLYSPLHF. The full variable domain, in which reference TRBV28 and TRBJ1-6 provide the parts outside the CDR3, is DVKVTQSSRYLVKRTGEKVFLECVQDMDHENMFWYRQDPGLGLRLIYFSYDVKMKEKGDIPEGYSVSREKKERFSLILESASTNQTSMYLCASSLGGLYSPLHFGNGTRLTVT.

This clone has a handful of counts. The rearrangement links TRBV4-2 to TRBJ2-3; the match to TRBD1 covers 10 bases. Germline loops: CDR1 LGHNA, CDR2 YNFKEQ. The V and J ends lost 4 bases and 2 bases, in that order; junction bases with no gene match: 15. This CDR3 is 19 amino acids long. The CDR3 protein is CASSPLFKGQGIYTDTQYF. CDR3 DNA sequence: TGTGCCAGCAGCCCCCTTTTCAAGGGACAGGGGATCTACACAGATACGCAGTATTTT.

The chain couples TRBV5-1 to TRBJ2-7; 7 positions match TRBD2. The ends lost 2 bases at V and 1 base at J; junction bases unmatched: 6. Germline V gives CDR1 SGHRS, CDR2 YFSETQ. The CDR3 consists of 15 residues. The DNA of the CDR3 is TGCGCCAGCAGCTTTACGGGAGGTAGGTCCTACGAGCAGTACTTC. Protein product: CASSFTGGRSYEQYF.

This CDR3 reads CASSQGRLAFYEQYF. CDR3 bases: TGTGCCAGCAGTCAAGGACGACTAGCGTTCTACGAGCAGTACTTC. V gene TRBV5-5 combines with J gene TRBJ2-7, with 8 positions matching TRBD2. Unmatched junction bases numbered 10, after V lost 5 bases and J lost 3 bases. The CDR3 has 15 amino acids. CDR1 and CDR2 (germline): SGHKS, YYEKEE (reference sequence).

The chain recombines TRBV7-9 with TRBJ1-1; tentatively, D is TRBD1 (6 bases). Trimming took 2 bases from V and 5 from J, leaving 12 bases between them. The length of the CDR3 is 14 residues. Looked up from germline, CDR1 is SEHNR and CDR2 is FQNEAQ (reference sequence). The CDR3 is CASSLQGKGTEAFF. CDR3 DNA: TGTGCCAGCAGCTTACAGGGGAAAGGTACTGAAGCTTTCTTT. Together with reference TRBV7-9 and TRBJ1-1, the CDR3 gives the full variable domain: DTGVSQNPRHKITKRGQNVTFRCDPISEHNRLYWYRQTLGQGPEFLTYFQNEAQLEKSRLLSDRFSAERPKGSFSTLEIQRTEQGDSAMYLCASSLQGKGTEAFFGQGTRLTVV.

CDR3 sequence: CASSAGTPGSSVQYF. CDR3 bases: TGTGCCAGCTCAGCGGGGACACCAGGGTCCTCGGTGCAGTACTTC. This chain links TRBV2 with TRBJ2-7; D perhaps matches TRBD2 (7 bases). V lost 8 bases to trimming and J lost 9 bases, with 26 bases between them. The CDR3 runs to 15 residues. The germline V gene has CDR1 SNHLY and CDR2 FYNNEI.

The chain uses TRBV28 and TRBJ2-2, with TRBD2 matching over 10 bases. V shed 5 bases, J shed 3 bases, and the junction held 3 bases outside the gene matches. This CDR3 has 15 residues. Germline CDR1 is MDHEN and CDR2 is SYDVKM. As DNA, the CDR3 is TGTGCCAGCAGTCCTAGCGGGAGTTACACCGGGGAGCTGTTTTTT. Amino acids: CASSPSGSYTGELFF.

The chain links TRBV6-5 to TRBJ2-1, with 10 bases fitting TRBD2. The germline V gene encodes CDR1 MNHEY and CDR2 SVGAGI. J gave up 4 bases and V 5 bases, and 5 bases lay outside the gene matches. This CDR3 region has 15 residues. CDR3: CASSPGLASYNEQFF. The CDR3 nucleotides read TGTGCCAGCAGTCCGGGACTAGCGTCTTACAATGAGCAGTTCTTC.

The V and J genes are TRBV5-1 and TRBJ2-7; 13 nucleotides agree with TRBD2. Germline loops: CDR1 SGHRS, CDR2 YFSETQ. J gave up 2 bases and V 4 bases, and 9 bases lay outside the gene matches. The length of the CDR3 is 17 residues. Here the CDR3 DNA reads TGCGCCAGCAGCACCCGCCGAGGACTAGCGGGAGCCTACGAGCAGTACTTC. Protein product: CASSTRRGLAGAYEQYF.

This chain connects TRBV7-9 to TRBJ2-7; 8 bases match TRBD1. The germline V gene encodes CDR1 SEHNR and CDR2 FQNEAQ (reference sequence). The length of the CDR3 is 12 residues. With 5 bases clipped from V and 10 bases from J, the junction kept 7 bases outside the gene matches. CDR3 protein: CASSQGQVDQYF. The CDR3 DNA follows: TGTGCCAGCAGCCAGGGACAGGTGGATCAGTACTTC.

This sequence joins TRBV5-1 and TRBJ2-3; TRBD2 is a possible D gene (6 bases). Trimming removed 3 bases at V and 2 bases at J, with 16 bases between. The CDR3 is 16 residues long. Looked up from germline, CDR1 is SGHRS and CDR2 is YFSETQ. The chain's CDR3 is CASSSTGAGYTDTQYF. Written as DNA, the CDR3 is TGCGCCAGCAGCTCCACCGGGGCGGGATACACAGATACGCAGTATTTT.